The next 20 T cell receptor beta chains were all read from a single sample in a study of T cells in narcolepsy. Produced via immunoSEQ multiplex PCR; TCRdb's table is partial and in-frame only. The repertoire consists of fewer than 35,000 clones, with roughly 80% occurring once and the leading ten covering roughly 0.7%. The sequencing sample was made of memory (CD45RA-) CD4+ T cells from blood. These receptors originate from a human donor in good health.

The CDR3 nucleotides read TGTGCCAGCAGTTTATCTCACAGCTATGGCTACACCTTC. Amino acid sequence: CASSLSHSYGYTF. The chain links TRBV27 to TRBJ1-2; D unresolved. CDR3 length: 13 residues. Germline V gives CDR1 MNHEY, CDR2 SMNVEV (reference sequence). V was trimmed by 0 bases and J by 4 bases, leaving 6 bases between them.

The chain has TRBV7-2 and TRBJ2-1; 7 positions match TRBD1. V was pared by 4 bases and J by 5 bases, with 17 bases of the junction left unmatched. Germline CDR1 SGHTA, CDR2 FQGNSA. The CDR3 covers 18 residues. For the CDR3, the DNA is TGTGCCAGCAGCTCCATATATCCGGGACAGAGGTCTAACAATGAGCAGTTCTTC. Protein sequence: CASSSIYPGQRSNNEQFF.

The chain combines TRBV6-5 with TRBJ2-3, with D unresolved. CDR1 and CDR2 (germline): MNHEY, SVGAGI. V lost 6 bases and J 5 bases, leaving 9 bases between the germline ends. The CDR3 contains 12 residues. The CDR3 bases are TGTGCCAGCAGCCCTGTGGGAGATACGCAGTATTTT. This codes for CASSPVGDTQYF.

The CDR3 protein is CAISVGTREGYTF. CDR3 nucleotides: TGTGCCATCAGTGTCGGGACAAGGGAGGGCTACACCTTC. The chain couples TRBV10-3 to TRBJ1-2, with D possibly being TRBD1 (6 bases). CDR1 and CDR2 (germline): ENHRY, SYGVKD. The ends were cut back, 4 bases at V and 8 bases at J, with 14 bases in the middle. This CDR3 is built from 13 residues.

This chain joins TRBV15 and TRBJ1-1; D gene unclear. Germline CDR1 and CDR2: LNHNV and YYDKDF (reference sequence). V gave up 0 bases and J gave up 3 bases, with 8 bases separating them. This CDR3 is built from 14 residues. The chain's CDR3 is CATSRDHRDTEAFF. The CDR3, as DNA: TGTGCCACCAGCAGAGATCATAGGGACACTGAAGCTTTCTTT.

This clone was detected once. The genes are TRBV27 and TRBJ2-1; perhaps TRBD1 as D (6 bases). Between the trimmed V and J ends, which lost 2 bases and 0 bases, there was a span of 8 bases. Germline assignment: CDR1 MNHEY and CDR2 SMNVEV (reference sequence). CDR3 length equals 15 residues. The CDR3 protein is CASSLGRGSYNEQFF. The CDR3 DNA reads TGTGCCAGCAGTTTAGGCAGGGGCTCCTACAATGAGCAGTTCTTC.

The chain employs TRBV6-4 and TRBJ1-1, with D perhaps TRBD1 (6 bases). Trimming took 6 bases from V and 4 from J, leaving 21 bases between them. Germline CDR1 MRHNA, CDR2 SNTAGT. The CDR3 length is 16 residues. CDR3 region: CASSSPKGGVGTEAFF. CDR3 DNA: TGTGCCAGCAGCTCCCCAAAGGGGGGGGTGGGCACTGAAGCTTTCTTT.

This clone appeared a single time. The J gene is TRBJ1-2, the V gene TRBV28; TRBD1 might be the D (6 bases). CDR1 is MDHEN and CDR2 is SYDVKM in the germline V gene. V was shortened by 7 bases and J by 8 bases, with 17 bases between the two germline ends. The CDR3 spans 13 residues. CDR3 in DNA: TGTGCCAGCACCCAAGGACAGTATCAGGGCTACACCTTC. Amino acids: CASTQGQYQGYTF.

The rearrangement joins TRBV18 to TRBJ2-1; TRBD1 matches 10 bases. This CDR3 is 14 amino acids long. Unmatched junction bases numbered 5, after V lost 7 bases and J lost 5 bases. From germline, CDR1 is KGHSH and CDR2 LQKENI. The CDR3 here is CASFRDRGNNEQFF. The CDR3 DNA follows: TGTGCCAGCTTCCGGGACAGGGGTAACAATGAGCAGTTCTTC.

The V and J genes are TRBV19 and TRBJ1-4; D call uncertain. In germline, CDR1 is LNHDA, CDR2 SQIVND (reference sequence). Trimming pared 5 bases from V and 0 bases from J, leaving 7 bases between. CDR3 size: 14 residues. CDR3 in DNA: TGTGCCAGTAGTCGACTTGCAACTAATGAAAAACTGTTTTTT. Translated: CASSRLATNEKLFF.

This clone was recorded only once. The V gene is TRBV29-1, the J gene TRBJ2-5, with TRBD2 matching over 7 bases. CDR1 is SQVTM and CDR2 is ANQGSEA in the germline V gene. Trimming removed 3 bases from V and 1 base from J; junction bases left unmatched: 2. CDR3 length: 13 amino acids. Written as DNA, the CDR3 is TGCAGCGTTGATTGGACTAGCCAAGAGACCCAGTACTTC. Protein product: CSVDWTSQETQYF.

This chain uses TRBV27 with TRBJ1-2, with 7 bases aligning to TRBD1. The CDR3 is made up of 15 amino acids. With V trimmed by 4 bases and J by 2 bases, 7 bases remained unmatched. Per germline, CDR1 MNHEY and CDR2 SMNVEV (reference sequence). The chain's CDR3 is CASSYSGTVNYGYTF. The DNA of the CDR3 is TGTGCCAGCAGTTACTCCGGGACAGTGAACTATGGCTACACCTTC.

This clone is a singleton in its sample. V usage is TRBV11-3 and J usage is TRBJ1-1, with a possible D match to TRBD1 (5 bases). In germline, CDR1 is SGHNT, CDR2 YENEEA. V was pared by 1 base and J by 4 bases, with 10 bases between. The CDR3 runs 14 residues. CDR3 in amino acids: CASSLGLQATEAFF. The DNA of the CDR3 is TGTGCCAGCAGCTTAGGGTTACAGGCCACTGAAGCTTTCTTT.

CDR3 DNA: TGTGCCAGCAGCCCTGCGGGCTCCTACGAGCAGTACGTC. Translation gives CASSPAGSYEQYV. The V call is TRBV11-2, the J call TRBJ2-7; weak D call: TRBD2 (5 bases). CDR3 length equals 13 residues. Per the germline V gene, CDR1 is SGHAT and CDR2 is FQNNGV. Trimming left V 5 bases short and J 0 bases short, with 8 bases between.

The CDR3 region has the DNA TGTGCCTGGAGTGGGAGACCGGGACAGGGGAGTCCTGAAGCTTTCTTT. Protein: CAWSGRPGQGSPEAFF. The rearrangement uses TRBV30 and TRBJ1-1; 10 nucleotides line up with TRBD1. V lost 1 base, J lost 6 bases, and 11 bases stayed unmatched. There are 16 residues in the CDR3. CDR1 is GTSNPN and CDR2 is SVGIG in the germline V gene (reference sequence).

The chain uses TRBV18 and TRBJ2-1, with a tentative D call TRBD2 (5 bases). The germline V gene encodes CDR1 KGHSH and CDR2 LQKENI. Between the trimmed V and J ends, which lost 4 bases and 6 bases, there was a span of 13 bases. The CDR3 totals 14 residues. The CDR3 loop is CASSLRGALNEQFF. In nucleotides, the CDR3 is TGTGCCAGCTCACTCCGGGGAGCACTCAATGAGCAGTTCTTC.

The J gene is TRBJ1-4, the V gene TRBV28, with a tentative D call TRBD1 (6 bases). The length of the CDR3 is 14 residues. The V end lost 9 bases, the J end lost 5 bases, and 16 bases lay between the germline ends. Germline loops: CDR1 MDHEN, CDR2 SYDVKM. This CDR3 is CASFTGQRNEKLFF. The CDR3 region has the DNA TGTGCCAGTTTCACGGGACAAAGAAATGAAAAACTGTTTTTT.

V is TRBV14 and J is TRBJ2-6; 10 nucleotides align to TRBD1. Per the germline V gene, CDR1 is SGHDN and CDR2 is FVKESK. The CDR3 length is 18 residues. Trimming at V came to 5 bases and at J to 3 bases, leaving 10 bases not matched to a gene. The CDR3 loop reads CASSGRDRGKSGANVLTF. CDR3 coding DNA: TGTGCCAGCAGCGGCCGGGACAGGGGAAAGAGTGGGGCCAACGTCCTGACTTTC.

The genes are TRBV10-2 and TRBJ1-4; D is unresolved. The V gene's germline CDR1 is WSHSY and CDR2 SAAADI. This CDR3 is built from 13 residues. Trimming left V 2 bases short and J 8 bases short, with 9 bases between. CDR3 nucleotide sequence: TGCGCCAGCAGTGAGGACGTGCGAGAAAAACTGTTTTTT. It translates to CASSEDVREKLFF.

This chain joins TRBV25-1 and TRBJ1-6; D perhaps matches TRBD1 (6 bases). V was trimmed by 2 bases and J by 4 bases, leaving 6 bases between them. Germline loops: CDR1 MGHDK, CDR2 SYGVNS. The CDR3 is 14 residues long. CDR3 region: CASSETGYNSPLHF. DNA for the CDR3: TGTGCCAGCAGTGAAACAGGGTATAATTCACCCCTCCACTTT.